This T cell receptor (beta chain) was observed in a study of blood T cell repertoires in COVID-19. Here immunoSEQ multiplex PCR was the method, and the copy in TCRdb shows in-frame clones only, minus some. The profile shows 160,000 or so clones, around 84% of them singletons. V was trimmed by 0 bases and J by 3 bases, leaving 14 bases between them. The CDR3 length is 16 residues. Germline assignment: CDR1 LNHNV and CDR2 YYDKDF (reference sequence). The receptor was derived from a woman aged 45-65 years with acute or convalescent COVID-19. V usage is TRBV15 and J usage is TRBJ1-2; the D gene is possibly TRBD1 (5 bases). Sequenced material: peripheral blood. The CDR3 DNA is TGTGCCACCAGCAGAGAGCCGGGAGGGGTTGACTATGGCTACACCTTC. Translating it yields CATSREPGGVDYGYTF.